The present T cell receptor beta chain was sequenced within a study of response to subunit inactivated influenza vaccine. General observations from the study: Authors suggested few new T cells are recruited by each seasonal influenza vaccination.

This clonotype was recorded a few times. Its antigen remains unknown. CDR1 DFQATT and CDR2 SNEGSKA come from the germline V gene (reference sequence). V was clipped by 3 bases and J by 7 bases, with 10 bases between them. This CDR3 contains 13 residues. One entry per CDR3 protein results from TCRdb running MiXCR on the RT-PCR reads. The sample holds about 700,000 distinct CDR3 sequences, 14% seen once. J is TRBJ1-6 and V is TRBV20-1; D not certain. The TCR was taken from a man aged 50 to 59 who received an inactivated influenza vaccine. Specimen: PBMCs from blood, collected 14 to 15 days before vaccination. In DNA form, the CDR3 reads TGCAGTGCTAGGGCACTGGGGAATTCACCCCTCCACTTT. It specifies CSARALGNSPLHF.